This T cell receptor beta chain derives from a study of blood T cell repertoires in COVID-19. About the research overall: Whether acute or convalescent, the COVID-19 samples came from the United States, Italy and Spain. Nucleic acid was either cDNA or gDNA, and it came from T cells, B-cell-depleted T cells, or PBMCs.

As handled by the study authors: Scientists estimated how many nucleated cells there were by amplifying reference gene primers. Produced via immunoSEQ multiplex PCR; TCRdb's table is partial and in-frame only. V and J calls and clone size are copied from that table; D and trimming were computed from the DNA. The sample shows about 220,000 clones, roughly 81% of them seen only once. CDR1 MDHEN and CDR2 SYDVKM come from the germline V gene. The CDR3 length is 11 residues. The V segment lost 3 bases and the J segment 11 bases; nucleotides outside the gene matches: 1. The chain recombines TRBV28 with TRBJ1-1, with 9 nucleotides matching TRBD1. The clonotype originates from a man in his forties or fifties who had recovered from COVID-19. Sequencing was carried out using peripheral blood. CDR3 sequence reads: CASSLTGGAFF. DNA for the CDR3: TGTGCCAGCAGTTTGACAGGGGGTGCTTTCTTT.